One sample yielded the 17 T cell receptor beta chains listed below, sequenced in a study of tumor-infiltrating lymphocytes in localized non-small cell lung cancer. The repertoire was sequenced with immunoSEQ multiplex PCR; TCRdb's copy has only in-frame clones and lacks some. In the table there are some 30,000 clones, approximately 85% of which are singletons. Material for sequencing was lung tumor tissue. These receptors all come from a human donor with non-small cell lung cancer.

V usage is TRBV5-4 and J usage is TRBJ2-2, with a tentative D call TRBD1 (5 bases). From germline, CDR1 is SGHNT and CDR2 YYREEE (reference sequence). V dropped 1 base and J dropped 4 bases, with 14 bases sitting between them. This CDR3 is built from 16 residues. CDR3 sequence: CASSLKSQGGTGELFF. The CDR3 coding sequence is TGTGCCAGCAGCTTGAAGTCGCAGGGCGGCACCGGGGAGCTGTTTTTT.

This CDR3 is CASSRQGDFSGANVLTF. In DNA form, the CDR3 reads TGTGCCAGTAGCCGACAGGGCGACTTCTCTGGGGCCAACGTCCTGACTTTC. The chain uses TRBV19 and TRBJ2-6, with 7 nucleotides matching TRBD1. The CDR3 runs to 17 residues. Germline V gives CDR1 LNHDA, CDR2 SQIVND (reference sequence). With 6 bases clipped from V and 0 bases from J, the junction kept 8 bases outside the gene matches. Full variable domain (remainder filled in from reference TRBV19 and TRBJ2-6): DGGITQSPKYLFRKEGQNVTLSCEQNLNHDAMYWYRQDPGQGLRLIYYSQIVNDFQKGDIAEGYSVSREKKESFPLTVTSAQKNPTAFYLCASSRQGDFSGANVLTFGAGSRLTVL.

The chain employs TRBV4-1 and TRBJ2-2, with D perhaps TRBD1 (6 bases). The CDR3 extends over 17 amino acids. The ends were cut back, 0 bases at V and 6 bases at J, with 17 bases in the middle. CDR1 MGHRA and CDR2 YSYEKL come from the germline V gene. CDR3 in DNA: TGCGCCAGCAGCCAAGATACAGGGACCCTCCCCGCCGGGGAGCTGTTTTTT. Protein sequence: CASSQDTGTLPAGELFF.

V and J are TRBV13 and TRBJ1-1; D gene unclear. This CDR3 region has 14 residues. Looked up from germline, CDR1 is PRHDT and CDR2 is FYEKMQ (reference sequence). With 5 bases removed from V and 0 bases from J, the gap between germline ends came to 10 bases. The CDR3 coding sequence is TGTGCCAGCAGCCTATCAGACTTGAACACTGAAGCTTTCTTT. It encodes CASSLSDLNTEAFF.

This rearrangement joins TRBV5-6 to TRBJ2-1; 8 bases map to TRBD1. The CDR3 is 17 amino acids. Germline V gene lookup returns CDR1 SGHDT and CDR2 YYEEEE. The ends lost 4 bases at V and 3 bases at J; junction bases unmatched: 12. CDR3 sequence: CASSLRRTGQNYNEQFF. In DNA form, the CDR3 reads TGTGCCAGCAGCCTCAGAAGGACAGGGCAAAACTACAATGAGCAGTTCTTC.

J is TRBJ1-2 and V is TRBV6-5, with D hard to call. This CDR3 has 16 amino acids. The germline V and J ends were trimmed by 0 bases and 2 bases, with 13 bases remaining between them. Germline V gene lookup returns CDR1 MNHEY and CDR2 SVGAGI. CDR3 loop: CASSYSRRIVNYGYTF. DNA of the CDR3: TGTGCCAGCAGTTACTCAAGACGGATTGTAAACTATGGCTACACCTTC.

This chain links TRBV14 with TRBJ1-1; D is unresolved. CDR3 length: 13 amino acids. Per the germline V gene, CDR1 is SGHDN and CDR2 is FVKESK. V lost 2 bases to trimming and J lost 3 bases, with 7 bases between them. The DNA for the CDR3 is TGTGCCAGCAGCCAATTAGTGTACACTGAAGCTTTCTTT. Its translation is CASSQLVYTEAFF.

V and J are TRBV7-8 and TRBJ2-1; TRBD2 matches at 8 bases. V trimming: 5 bases; J trimming: 2 bases; junction bases outside the gene matches: 5. The germline gives CDR1 SGHVS, CDR2 FQNEAQ. CDR3 length: 15 residues. The CDR3: CASSTGTSAYNEQFF. CDR3 coding DNA: TGTGCCAGCAGCACCGGGACTAGTGCCTACAATGAGCAGTTCTTC. The whole variable domain, remainder taken from reference TRBV7-8 and TRBJ2-1, is GAGVSQSPRYKVAKRGQDVALRCDPISGHVSLFWYQQALGQGPEFLTYFQNEAQLDKSGLPSDRFFAERPEGSVSTLKIQRTQQEDSAVYLCASSTGTSAYNEQFFGPGTRLTVL.

In regard to this clone: This CDR3 is also generated by other DNA sequences in the sample. The chain recombines TRBV30 with TRBJ1-2, with unresolved D. The CDR3 has 12 amino acids. V was shortened by 0 bases and J by 4 bases, with 6 bases between the two germline ends. In germline, CDR1 is GTSNPN, CDR2 SVGIG (reference sequence). The CDR3 region has the DNA TGTGCCTGGAGTGTAGGAGGCTATGGCTACACCTTC. It yields the protein CAWSVGGYGYTF.

J is TRBJ1-4 and V is TRBV4-1; D perhaps matches TRBD1 (5 bases). Trimming cost V 1 base and J 7 bases, with 13 bases left between them. Germline values: CDR1 MGHRA, CDR2 YSYEKL. The CDR3 totals 15 residues. As DNA, the CDR3 is TGCGCCAGCAGCCAAGTGATGCGGGGCCTTGAAAAACTGTTTTTT. Amino acid sequence: CASSQVMRGLEKLFF.

The count of this clone is one. This chain links TRBV7-8 with TRBJ2-3; a possible D gene is TRBD2 (6 bases). Per the germline V gene, CDR1 is SGHVS and CDR2 is FQNEAQ. This CDR3 spans 13 amino acids. V gave up 4 bases and J gave up 5 bases, with 10 bases separating them. The CDR3: CASSSGVLDTQYF. DNA for the CDR3: TGTGCCAGCAGCTCGGGGGTTTTAGATACGCAGTATTTT.

The genes are TRBV28 and TRBJ1-5, with TRBD1 identical over 9 bases. Germline V gene lookup returns CDR1 MDHEN and CDR2 SYDVKM. With V trimmed by 5 bases and J by 0 bases, 11 bases remained unmatched. The CDR3 is made up of 18 amino acids. The CDR3 sequence: CASSAGTGKVTSNQPQHF. CDR3 DNA sequence: TGTGCCAGCAGTGCCGGGACAGGGAAAGTTACTAGCAATCAGCCCCAGCATTTT.

The gene calls are TRBV9 and TRBJ2-3; 9 bases are shared with TRBD2. Per the germline V gene, CDR1 is SGDLS and CDR2 is YYNGEE. CDR3 length equals 15 residues. Unmatched junction bases numbered 6, after V lost 3 bases and J lost 4 bases. CDR3 loop: CASSAPGLASDTQYF. CDR3 nucleotides: TGTGCCAGCAGCGCTCCGGGACTAGCTTCAGATACGCAGTATTTT.

This clone was found once. The gene calls are TRBV6-5 and TRBJ2-1; 10 nucleotides match TRBD1. This CDR3 is built from 15 residues. Germline V gives CDR1 MNHEY, CDR2 SVGAGI. V shed 7 bases, J shed 8 bases, and the junction held 11 bases outside the gene matches. The CDR3 region is CASISPGQGKDEQFF. The CDR3 bases are TGTGCCAGCATCTCACCGGGACAGGGGAAGGATGAGCAGTTCTTC.

In this sample, this clone turned up a few times. This chain uses TRBV2 with TRBJ2-6, with a possible D match to TRBD2 (5 bases). The CDR3 has 16 amino acids. In germline, CDR1 is SNHLY, CDR2 FYNNEI. Trimming removed 0 bases at V and 3 bases at J, with 9 bases between. The CDR3 coding sequence is TGTGCCAGCAGTGAAGCATACGGGGTTGGGGCCAACGTCCTGACTTTC. Its protein product is CASSEAYGVGANVLTF.

The chain couples TRBV5-1 to TRBJ1-2, with D possibly TRBD1 on 5 matching bases. This CDR3 is built from 13 residues. The ends were cut back, 1 base at V and 5 bases at J, with 9 bases in the middle. CDR1 SGHRS and CDR2 YFSETQ come from the germline V gene. Here the CDR3 DNA reads TGCGCCAGCAGCTTGTGGGACGGGTATGGCTACACCTTC. Translated: CASSLWDGYGYTF.

This sequence joins TRBV6-1 and TRBJ1-6; the D gene is possibly TRBD1 (6 bases). With 3 bases removed from V and 10 bases from J, the gap between germline ends came to 16 bases. From germline, CDR1 is MNHNS and CDR2 SASEGT. The CDR3 extends over 15 amino acids. CDR3 loop: CASSDSDGGGSPLHF. DNA for the CDR3: TGTGCCAGCAGTGATTCCGACGGGGGCGGGTCACCCCTCCACTTT.